This note documents a single T cell receptor (beta chain) sequence. Its target is unknown. The sample originates from a study of cytomegalovirus exposure and HLA in healthy donors. Study results and limitations: CMV antigen specificity of a few CMV-associated chains was confirmed in vitro. TCR beta chains numbering 150 to 200 were designated cytomegalovirus-associated.

Clones were read by immunoSEQ multiplex PCR, and TCRdb kept only the in-frame ones, dropping some. Seen here are 120,000 or so clones, approximately 86% observed once, and the top ten hold less than 4.5%. The receptor was derived from a man younger than 35 in good health and CMV-seropositive. Material for sequencing was PBMCs.

As DNA, the CDR3 is TGTGCCAGCAGTGAAGGACAGGGCGGCACTGAAGCTTTCTTT. Encoded protein: CASSEGQGGTEAFF. The chain links TRBV6-1 to TRBJ1-1; 7 bases align to TRBD1. This CDR3 contains 14 residues. CDR1 and CDR2 from the germline V gene are MNHNS and SASEGT. The trim removed 1 base at V and 4 bases at J, leaving 3 bases unmatched.